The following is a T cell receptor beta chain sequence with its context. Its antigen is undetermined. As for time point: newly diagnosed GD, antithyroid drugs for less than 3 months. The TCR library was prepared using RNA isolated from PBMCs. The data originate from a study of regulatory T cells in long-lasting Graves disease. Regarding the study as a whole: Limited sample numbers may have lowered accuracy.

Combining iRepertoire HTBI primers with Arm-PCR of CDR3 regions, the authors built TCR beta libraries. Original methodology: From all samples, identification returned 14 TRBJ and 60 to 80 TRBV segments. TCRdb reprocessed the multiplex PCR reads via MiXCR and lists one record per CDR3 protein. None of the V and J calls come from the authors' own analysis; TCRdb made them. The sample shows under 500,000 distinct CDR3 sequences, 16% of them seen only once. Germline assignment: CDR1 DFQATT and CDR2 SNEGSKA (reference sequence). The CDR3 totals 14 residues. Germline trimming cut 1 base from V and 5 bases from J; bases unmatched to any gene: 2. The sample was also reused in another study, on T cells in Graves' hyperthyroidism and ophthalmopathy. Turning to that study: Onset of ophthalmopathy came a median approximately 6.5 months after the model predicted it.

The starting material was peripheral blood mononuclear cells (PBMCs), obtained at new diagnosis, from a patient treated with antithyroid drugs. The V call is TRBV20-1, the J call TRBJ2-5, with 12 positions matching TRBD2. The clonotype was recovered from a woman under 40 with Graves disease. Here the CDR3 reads CSARASGRGETQYF. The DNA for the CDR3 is TGCAGTGCTAGAGCTAGCGGGAGGGGGGAGACCCAGTACTTC.